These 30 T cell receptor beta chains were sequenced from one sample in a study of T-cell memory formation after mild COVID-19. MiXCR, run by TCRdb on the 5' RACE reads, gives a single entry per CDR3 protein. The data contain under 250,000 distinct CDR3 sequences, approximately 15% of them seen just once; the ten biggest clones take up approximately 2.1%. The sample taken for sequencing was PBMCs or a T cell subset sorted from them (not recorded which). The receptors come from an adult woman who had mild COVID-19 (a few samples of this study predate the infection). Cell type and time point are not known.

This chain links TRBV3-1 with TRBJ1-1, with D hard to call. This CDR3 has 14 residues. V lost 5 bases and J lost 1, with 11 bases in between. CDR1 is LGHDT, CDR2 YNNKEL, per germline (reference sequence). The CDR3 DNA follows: TGTGCCAGCAGCACGGACGGTGCGAACACTGAAGCTTTCTTT. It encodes CASSTDGANTEAFF.

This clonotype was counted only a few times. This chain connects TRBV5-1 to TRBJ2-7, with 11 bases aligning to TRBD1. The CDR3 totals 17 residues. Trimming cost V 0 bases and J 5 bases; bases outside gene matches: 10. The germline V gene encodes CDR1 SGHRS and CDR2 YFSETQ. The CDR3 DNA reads TGCGCCAGCAGCTTGGATCTCGGGACAGGGGGACAAGACGAGCAGTACTTC. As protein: CASSLDLGTGGQDEQYF.

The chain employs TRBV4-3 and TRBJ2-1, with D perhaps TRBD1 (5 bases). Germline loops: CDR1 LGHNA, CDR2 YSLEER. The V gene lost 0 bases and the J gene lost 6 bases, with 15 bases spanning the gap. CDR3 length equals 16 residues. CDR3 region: CASSQDQGALGNEQFF. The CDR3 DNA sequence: TGCGCCAGCAGCCAAGATCAAGGGGCTCTAGGCAATGAGCAGTTCTTC.

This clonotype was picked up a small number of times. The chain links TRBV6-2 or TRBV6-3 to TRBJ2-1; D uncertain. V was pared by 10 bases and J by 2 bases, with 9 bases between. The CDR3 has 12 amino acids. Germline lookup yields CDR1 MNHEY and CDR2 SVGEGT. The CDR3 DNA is TGTGCCACCGACGGCCCCTACAATGAGCAGTTCTTC. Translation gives CATDGPYNEQFF.

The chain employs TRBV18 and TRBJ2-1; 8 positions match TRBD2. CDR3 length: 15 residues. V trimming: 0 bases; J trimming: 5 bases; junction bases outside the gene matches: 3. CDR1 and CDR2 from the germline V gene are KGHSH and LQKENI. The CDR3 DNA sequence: TGTGCCAGCTCACCACCACTAGCGGTGAACAATGAGCAGTTCTTC. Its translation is CASSPPLAVNNEQFF.

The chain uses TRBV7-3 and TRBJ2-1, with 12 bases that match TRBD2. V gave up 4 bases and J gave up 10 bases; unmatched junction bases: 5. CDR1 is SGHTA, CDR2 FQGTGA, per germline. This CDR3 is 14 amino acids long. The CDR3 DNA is TGTGCCAGCAGCTGGACTAGCGGGATTGTGGAGCAGTTCTTC. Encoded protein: CASSWTSGIVEQFF.

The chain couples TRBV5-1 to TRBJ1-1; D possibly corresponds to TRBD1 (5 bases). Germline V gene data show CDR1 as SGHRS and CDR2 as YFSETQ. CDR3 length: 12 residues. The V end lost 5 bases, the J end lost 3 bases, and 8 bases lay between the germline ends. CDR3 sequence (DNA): TGCGCCAGCAGTGGGACGGACACTGAAGCTTTCTTT. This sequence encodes CASSGTDTEAFF.

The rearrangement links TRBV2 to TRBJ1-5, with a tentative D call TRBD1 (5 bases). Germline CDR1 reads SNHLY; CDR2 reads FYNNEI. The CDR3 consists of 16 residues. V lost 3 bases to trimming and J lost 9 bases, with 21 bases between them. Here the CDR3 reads CASSDGWGPKRGPQHF. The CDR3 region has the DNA TGTGCCAGCAGTGACGGTTGGGGCCCCAAGAGAGGGCCCCAGCATTTT.

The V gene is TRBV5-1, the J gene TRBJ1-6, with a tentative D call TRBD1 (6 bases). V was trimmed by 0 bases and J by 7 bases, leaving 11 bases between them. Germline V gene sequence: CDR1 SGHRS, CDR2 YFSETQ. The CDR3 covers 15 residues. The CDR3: CASSLAFRGNSPLHF. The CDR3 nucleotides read TGCGCCAGCAGCTTGGCCTTTAGGGGGAATTCACCCCTCCACTTT.

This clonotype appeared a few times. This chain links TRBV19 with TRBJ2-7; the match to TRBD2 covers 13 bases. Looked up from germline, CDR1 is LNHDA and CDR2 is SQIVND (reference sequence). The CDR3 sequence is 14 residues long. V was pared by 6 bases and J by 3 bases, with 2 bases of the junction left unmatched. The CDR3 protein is CASSGLAGVYEQYF. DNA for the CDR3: TGTGCCAGTAGCGGACTAGCGGGGGTCTACGAGCAGTACTTC.

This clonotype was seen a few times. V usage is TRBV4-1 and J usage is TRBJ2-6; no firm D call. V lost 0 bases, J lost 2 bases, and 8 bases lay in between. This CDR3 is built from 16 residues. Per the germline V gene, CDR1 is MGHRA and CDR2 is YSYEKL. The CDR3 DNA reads TGCGCCAGCAGCCAAGAAGGCCGTGCTGGGGCCAACGTCCTGACTTTC. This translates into CASSQEGRAGANVLTF.

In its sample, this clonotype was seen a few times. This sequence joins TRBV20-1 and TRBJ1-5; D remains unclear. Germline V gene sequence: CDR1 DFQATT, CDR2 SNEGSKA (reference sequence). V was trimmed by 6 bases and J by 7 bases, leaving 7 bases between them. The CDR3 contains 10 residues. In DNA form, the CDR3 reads TGCAGTGCGTCTGAGCAGCCCCAGCATTTT. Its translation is CSASEQPQHF.

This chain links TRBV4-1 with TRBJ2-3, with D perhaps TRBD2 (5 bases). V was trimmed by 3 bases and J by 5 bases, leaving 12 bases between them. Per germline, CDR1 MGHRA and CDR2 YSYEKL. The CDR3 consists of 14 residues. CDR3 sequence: CASSQYTEGDTQYF. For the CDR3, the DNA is TGCGCCAGCAGCCAGTATACAGAGGGAGATACGCAGTATTTT.

This CDR3 reads CASSLNRVPTNEKLFF. CDR3 sequence (DNA): TGTGCCAGCTCTCTGAACAGGGTGCCTACTAATGAAAAACTGTTTTTT. J is TRBJ1-4 and V is TRBV18; TRBD1 is a possible D gene (6 bases). This CDR3 comprises 16 residues. Germline V gene data show CDR1 as KGHSH and CDR2 as LQKENI. V lost 6 bases and J 2 bases, leaving 16 bases between the germline ends.

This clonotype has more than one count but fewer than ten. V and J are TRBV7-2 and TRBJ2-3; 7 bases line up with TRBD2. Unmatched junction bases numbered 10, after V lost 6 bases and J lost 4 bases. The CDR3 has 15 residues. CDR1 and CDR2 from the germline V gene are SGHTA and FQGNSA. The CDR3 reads CASSTGGSFADTQYF. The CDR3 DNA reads TGTGCCAGCAGTACTGGCGGGAGCTTTGCAGATACGCAGTATTTT.

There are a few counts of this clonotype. Written as DNA, the CDR3 is TGCGCCAGCAGCTTGGGTGTGATAGGAGAGACCCAGTACTTC. This translates into CASSLGVIGETQYF. The gene calls are TRBV5-1 and TRBJ2-5, with D uncertain. The CDR3 covers 14 residues. V gave up 0 bases and J gave up 4 bases, with 10 bases separating them. Germline CDR1 is SGHRS and CDR2 is YFSETQ.

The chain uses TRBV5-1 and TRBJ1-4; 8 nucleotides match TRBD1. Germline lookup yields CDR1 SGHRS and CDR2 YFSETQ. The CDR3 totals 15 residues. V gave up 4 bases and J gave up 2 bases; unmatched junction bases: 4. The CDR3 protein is CASSHRDRTNEKLFF. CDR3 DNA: TGCGCCAGCAGCCACCGGGACAGGACTAATGAAAAACTGTTTTTT.

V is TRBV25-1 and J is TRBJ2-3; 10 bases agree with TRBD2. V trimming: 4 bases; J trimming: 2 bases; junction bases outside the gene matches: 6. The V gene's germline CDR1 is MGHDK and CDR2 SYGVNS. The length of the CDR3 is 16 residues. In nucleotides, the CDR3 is TGTGCCAGCAGTGGAGTCCTAGCGGGGGTCACAGATACGCAGTATTTT. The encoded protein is CASSGVLAGVTDTQYF.

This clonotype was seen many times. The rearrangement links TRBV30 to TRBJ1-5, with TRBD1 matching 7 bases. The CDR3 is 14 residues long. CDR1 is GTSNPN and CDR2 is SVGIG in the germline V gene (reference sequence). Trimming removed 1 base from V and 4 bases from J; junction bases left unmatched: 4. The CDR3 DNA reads TGTGCCTGGAGTGCGGGACAGCCGAATCAGCCCCAGCATTTT. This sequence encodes CAWSAGQPNQPQHF.

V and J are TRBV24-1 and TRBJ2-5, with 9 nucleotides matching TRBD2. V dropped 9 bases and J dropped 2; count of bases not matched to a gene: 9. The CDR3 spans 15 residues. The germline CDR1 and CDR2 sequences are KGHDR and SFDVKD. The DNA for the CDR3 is TGTGCCACCTCAGAACCTAGCGGGACGCAAGAGACCCAGTACTTC. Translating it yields CATSEPSGTQETQYF.

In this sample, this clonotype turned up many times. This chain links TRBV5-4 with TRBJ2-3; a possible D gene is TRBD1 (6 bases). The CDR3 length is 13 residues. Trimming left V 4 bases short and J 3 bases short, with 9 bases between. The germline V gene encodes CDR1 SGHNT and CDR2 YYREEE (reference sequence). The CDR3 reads CASSLGTTDTQYF. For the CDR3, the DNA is TGTGCCAGCAGCCTCGGGACAACAGATACGCAGTATTTT.

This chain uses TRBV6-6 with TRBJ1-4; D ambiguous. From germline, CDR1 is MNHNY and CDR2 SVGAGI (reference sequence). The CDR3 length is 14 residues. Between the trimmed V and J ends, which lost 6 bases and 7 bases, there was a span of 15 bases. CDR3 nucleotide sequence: TGTGCCAGCAGCCGGGATTCAGCTGCTGAAAAACTGTTTTTT. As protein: CASSRDSAAEKLFF.

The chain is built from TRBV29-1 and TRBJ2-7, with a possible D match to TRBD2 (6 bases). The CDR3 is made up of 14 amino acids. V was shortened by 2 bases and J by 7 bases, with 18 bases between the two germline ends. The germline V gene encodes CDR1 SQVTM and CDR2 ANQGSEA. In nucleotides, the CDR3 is TGCAGCGTTGAAATCAGACTAGGCGCCGAGGAGCAGTACTTC. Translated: CSVEIRLGAEEQYF.

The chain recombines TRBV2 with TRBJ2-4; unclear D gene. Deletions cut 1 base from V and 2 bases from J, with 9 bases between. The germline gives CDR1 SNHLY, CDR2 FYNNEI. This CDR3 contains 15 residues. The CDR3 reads CASSEVESSKNIQYF. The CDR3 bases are TGTGCCAGCAGTGAAGTCGAGAGCTCCAAAAACATTCAGTACTTC.

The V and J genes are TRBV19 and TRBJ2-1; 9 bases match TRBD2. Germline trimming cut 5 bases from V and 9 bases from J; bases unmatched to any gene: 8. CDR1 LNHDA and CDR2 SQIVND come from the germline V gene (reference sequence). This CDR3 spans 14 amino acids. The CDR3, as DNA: TGTGCCAGTAGTTTTAGCGGGAGACGAGCTGAGCAGTTCTTC. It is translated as CASSFSGRRAEQFF.

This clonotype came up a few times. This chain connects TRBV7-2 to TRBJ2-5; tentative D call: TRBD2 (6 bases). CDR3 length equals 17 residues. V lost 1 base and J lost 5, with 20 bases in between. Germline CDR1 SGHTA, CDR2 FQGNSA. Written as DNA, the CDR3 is TGTGCCAGCAGCTTAGACGTGAGGAGGGCGGTATCGGAGACCCAGTACTTC. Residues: CASSLDVRRAVSETQYF. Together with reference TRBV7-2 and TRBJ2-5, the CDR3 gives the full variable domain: GAGVSQSPSNKVTEKGKDVELRCDPISGHTALYWYRQSLGQGLEFLIYFQGNSAPDKSGLPSDRFSAERTGGSVSTLTIQRTQQEDSAVYLCASSLDVRRAVSETQYFGPGTRLLVL.

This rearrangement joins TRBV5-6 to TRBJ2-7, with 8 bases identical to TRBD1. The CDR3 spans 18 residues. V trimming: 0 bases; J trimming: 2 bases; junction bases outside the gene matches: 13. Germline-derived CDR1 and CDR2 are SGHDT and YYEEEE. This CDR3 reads CASSLAPTGAPRAYEQYF. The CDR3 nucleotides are TGTGCCAGCAGCTTGGCGCCGACAGGGGCCCCTCGGGCCTACGAGCAGTACTTC.

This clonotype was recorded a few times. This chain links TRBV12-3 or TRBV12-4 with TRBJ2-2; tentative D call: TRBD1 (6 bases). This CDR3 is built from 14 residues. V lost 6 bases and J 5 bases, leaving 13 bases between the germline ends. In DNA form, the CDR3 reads TGTGCCAGCAGGACGGTGGGGGCAACCGGGGAGCTGTTTTTT. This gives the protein CASRTVGATGELFF.

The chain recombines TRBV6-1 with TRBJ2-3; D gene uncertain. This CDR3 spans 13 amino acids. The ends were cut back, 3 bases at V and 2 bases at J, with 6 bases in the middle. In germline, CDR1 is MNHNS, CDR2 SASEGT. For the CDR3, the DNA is TGTGCCAGCAGTGACCAGGACACAGATACGCAGTATTTT. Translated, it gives CASSDQDTDTQYF.

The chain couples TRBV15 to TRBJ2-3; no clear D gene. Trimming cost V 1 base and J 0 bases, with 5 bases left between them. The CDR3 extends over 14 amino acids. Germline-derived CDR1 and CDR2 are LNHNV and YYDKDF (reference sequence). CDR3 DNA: TGTGCCACCAGCAGAGTCGAAAGCACAGATACGCAGTATTTT. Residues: CATSRVESTDTQYF.